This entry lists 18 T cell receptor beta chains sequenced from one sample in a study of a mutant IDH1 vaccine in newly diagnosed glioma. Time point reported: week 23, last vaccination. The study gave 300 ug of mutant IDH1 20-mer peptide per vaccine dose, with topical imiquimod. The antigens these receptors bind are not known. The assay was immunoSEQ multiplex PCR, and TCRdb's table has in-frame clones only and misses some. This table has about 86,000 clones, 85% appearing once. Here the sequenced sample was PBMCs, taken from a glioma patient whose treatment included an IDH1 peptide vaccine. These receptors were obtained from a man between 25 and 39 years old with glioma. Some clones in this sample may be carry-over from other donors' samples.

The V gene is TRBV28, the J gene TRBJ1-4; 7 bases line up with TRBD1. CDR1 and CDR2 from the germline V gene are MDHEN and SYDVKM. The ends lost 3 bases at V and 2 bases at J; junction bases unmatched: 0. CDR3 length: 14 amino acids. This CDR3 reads CASSLTGTNEKLFF. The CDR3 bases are TGTGCCAGCAGTTTGACAGGGACTAATGAAAAACTGTTTTTT.

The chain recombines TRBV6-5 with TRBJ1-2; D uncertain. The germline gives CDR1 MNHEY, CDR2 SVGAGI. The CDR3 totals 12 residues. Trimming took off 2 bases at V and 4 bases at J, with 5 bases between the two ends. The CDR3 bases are TGTGCCAGCAGTTACGATGGCTATGGCTACACCTTC. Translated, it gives CASSYDGYGYTF.

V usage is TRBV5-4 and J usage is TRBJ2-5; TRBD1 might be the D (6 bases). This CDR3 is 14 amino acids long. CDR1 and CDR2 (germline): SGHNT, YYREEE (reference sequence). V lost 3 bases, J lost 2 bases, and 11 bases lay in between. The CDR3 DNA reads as TGTGCCAGCAGCTCTGGACAGTTACAAGAGACCCAGTACTTC. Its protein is CASSSGQLQETQYF.

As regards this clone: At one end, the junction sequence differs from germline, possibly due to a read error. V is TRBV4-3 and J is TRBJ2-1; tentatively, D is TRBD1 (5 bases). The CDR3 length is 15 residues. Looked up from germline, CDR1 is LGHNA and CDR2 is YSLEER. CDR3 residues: CASSQDGAGKNGQFF. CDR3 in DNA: TGCGCCAGCAGCCAAGATGGGGCAGGGAAAAATGGGCAGTTCTTC.

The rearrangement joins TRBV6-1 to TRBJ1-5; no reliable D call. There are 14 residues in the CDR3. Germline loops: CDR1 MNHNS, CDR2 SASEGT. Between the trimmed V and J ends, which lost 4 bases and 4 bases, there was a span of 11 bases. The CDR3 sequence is CASSAEGGNQPQHF. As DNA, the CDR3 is TGTGCCAGCAGTGCAGAGGGAGGGAATCAGCCCCAGCATTTT.

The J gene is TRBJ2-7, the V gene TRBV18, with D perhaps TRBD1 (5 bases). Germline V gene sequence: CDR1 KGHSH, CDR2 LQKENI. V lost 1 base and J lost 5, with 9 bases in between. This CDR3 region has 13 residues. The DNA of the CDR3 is TGTGCCAGCTCACCACGTCAGGGCCACGAGCAGTACTTC. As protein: CASSPRQGHEQYF.

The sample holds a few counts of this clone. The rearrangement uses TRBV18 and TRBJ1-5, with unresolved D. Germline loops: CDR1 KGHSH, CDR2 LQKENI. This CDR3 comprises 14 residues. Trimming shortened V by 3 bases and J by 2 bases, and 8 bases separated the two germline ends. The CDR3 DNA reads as TGTGCCAGCTCACCGAACGACGGCAATCAGCCCCAGCATTTT. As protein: CASSPNDGNQPQHF. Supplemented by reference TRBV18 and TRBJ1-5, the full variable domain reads NAGVMQNPRHLVRRRGQEARLRCSPMKGHSHVYWYRQLPEEGLKFMVYLQKENIIDESGMPKERFSAEFPKEGPSILRIQQVVRGDSAAYFCASSPNDGNQPQHFGDGTRLSIL.

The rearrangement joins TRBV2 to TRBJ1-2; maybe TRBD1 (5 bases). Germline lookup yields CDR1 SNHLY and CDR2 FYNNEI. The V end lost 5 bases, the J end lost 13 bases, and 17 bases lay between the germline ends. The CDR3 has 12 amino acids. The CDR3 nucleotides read TGTGCCAGCAGTCCTGGGACCGCGCCTCCCACCTTC. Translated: CASSPGTAPPTF.

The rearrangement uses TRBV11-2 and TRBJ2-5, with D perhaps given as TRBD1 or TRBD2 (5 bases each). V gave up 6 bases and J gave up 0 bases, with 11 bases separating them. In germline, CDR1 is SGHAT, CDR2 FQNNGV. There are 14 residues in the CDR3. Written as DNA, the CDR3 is TGTGCCAGCAGAAAAAAGGGACACCAAGAGACCCAGTACTTC. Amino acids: CASRKKGHQETQYF.

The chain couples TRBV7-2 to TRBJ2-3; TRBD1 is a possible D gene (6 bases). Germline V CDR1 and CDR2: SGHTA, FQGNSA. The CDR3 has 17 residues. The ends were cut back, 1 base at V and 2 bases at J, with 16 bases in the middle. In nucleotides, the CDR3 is TGTGCCAGCAGCTTAGATTCGGCTATGGGGGCCACAGATACGCAGTATTTT. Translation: CASSLDSAMGATDTQYF.

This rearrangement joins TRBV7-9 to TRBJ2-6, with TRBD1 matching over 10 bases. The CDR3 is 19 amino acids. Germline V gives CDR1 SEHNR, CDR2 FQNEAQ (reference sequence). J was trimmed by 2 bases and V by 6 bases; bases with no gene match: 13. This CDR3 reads CASSPVSGTGAPGANVLTF. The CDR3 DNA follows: TGTGCCAGCAGTCCGGTCAGCGGGACAGGGGCACCTGGGGCCAACGTCCTGACTTTC. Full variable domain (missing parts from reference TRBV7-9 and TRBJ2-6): DTGVSQNPRHKITKRGQNVTFRCDPISEHNRLYWYRQTLGQGPEFLTYFQNEAQLEKSRLLSDRFSAERPKGSFSTLEIQRTEQGDSAMYLCASSPVSGTGAPGANVLTFGAGSRLTVL.

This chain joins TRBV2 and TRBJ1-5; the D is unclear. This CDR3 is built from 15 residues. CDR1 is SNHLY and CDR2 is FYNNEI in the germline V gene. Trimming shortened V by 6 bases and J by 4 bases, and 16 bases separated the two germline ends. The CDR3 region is CASRPGVGSNQPQHF. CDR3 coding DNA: TGTGCCAGCAGGCCCGGGGTAGGCTCTAATCAGCCCCAGCATTTT.

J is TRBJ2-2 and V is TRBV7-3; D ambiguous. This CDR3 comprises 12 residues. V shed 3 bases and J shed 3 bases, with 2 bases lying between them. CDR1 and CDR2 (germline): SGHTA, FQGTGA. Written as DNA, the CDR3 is TGTGCCAGCAGCTTGTACACCGGGGAGCTGTTTTTT. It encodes CASSLYTGELFF.

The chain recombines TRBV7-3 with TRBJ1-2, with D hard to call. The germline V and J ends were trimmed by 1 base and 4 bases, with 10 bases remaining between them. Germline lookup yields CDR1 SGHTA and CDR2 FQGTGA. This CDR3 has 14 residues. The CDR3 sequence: CASSLSPGLYGYTF. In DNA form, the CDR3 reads TGTGCCAGCAGCTTAAGCCCCGGACTCTATGGCTACACCTTC.

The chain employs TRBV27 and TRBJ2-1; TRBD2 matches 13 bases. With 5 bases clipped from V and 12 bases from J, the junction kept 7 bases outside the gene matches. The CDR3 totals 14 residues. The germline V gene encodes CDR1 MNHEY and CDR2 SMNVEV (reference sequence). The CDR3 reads CASSPRTSGSGQFF. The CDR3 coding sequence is TGTGCCAGCAGTCCCCGGACTAGCGGGAGCGGGCAGTTCTTC.

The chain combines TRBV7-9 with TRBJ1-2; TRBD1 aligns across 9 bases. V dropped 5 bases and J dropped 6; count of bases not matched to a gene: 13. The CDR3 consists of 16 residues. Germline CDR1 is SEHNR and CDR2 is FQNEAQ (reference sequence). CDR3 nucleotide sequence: TGTGCCAGCAGCCGACACCGGGACAGGGATTTTGATGGCTACACCTTC. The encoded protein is CASSRHRDRDFDGYTF.

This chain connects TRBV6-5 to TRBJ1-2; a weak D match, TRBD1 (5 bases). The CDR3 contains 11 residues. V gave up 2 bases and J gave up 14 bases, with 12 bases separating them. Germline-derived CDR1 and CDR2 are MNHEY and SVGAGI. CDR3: CASSYPGPLTF. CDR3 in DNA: TGTGCCAGCAGTTACCCGGGACCGCTAACCTTC.

The CDR3 DNA follows: TGTGCCAGCAGTGAAGCCTACGGGACAGCCTATGGCTACACCTTC. Residues: CASSEAYGTAYGYTF. This sequence joins TRBV6-1 and TRBJ1-2; 7 bases fit TRBD1. The CDR3 contains 15 residues. Germline V CDR1 and CDR2: MNHNS, SASEGT. V lost 0 bases, J lost 4 bases, and 5 bases stayed unmatched.